The 7 T cell receptor beta chains below were found in one sample sequenced in a study of T-cell memory formation after mild COVID-19. TCRdb fed the 5' RACE reads into MiXCR, producing one record per CDR3 protein. This table has a few hundred thousand distinct CDR3 sequences, around an eighth appearing once. Input material: PBMCs or a T cell subset sorted from them (not recorded which). The receptors shown here come from a man aged 18 to 30 who had mild COVID-19 (a few samples of this study predate the infection). Cell type and time point are not known.

The chain carries TRBV5-1 and TRBJ2-7; 7 nucleotides align to TRBD1. The junction had 7 bases not matched to a gene; V was cut back by 1 base and J by 3 bases. This CDR3 region has 15 residues. The germline V gene has CDR1 SGHRS and CDR2 YFSETQ. This CDR3 is CASSLTGTAGYEQYV. CDR3 DNA: TGCGCCAGCAGCTTGACCGGGACAGCTGGCTACGAGCAGTACGTC.

This chain connects TRBV12-3 or TRBV12-4 to TRBJ1-1; TRBD1 agrees at 8 bases. J was trimmed by 5 bases and V by 5 bases; bases with no gene match: 7. There are 14 residues in the CDR3. The CDR3 nucleotides are TGTGCCAGCAGTCCGCAGGGGGCCCCAACTGAAGCTTTCTTT. Translation gives CASSPQGAPTEAFF.

This clonotype was seen a handful of times. J is TRBJ1-3 and V is TRBV6-6; D is ambiguous. The CDR3 totals 16 residues. V was pared by 0 bases and J by 0 bases, with 9 bases between. The germline CDR1 and CDR2 sequences are MNHNY and SVGAGI (reference sequence). CDR3: CASSYSGESSGNTIYF. CDR3 nucleotide sequence: TGTGCCAGCAGTTACTCTGGGGAATCCTCTGGAAACACCATATATTTT.

The V call is TRBV7-9, the J call TRBJ2-3; D possibly corresponds to TRBD2 (7 bases). Germline CDR1 is SEHNR and CDR2 is FQNEAQ (reference sequence). The V end was cut by 5 bases, the J end by 4 bases, with 19 bases between. This CDR3 is built from 16 residues. The CDR3 is CASSLSGGLPADTQYF. The CDR3 nucleotides read TGTGCCAGCAGCCTCTCCGGGGGGCTGCCGGCAGATACGCAGTATTTT.

At least ten counts were recorded for this clonotype. The chain links TRBV6-5 to TRBJ1-1, with a tentative D call TRBD1 (5 bases). Germline CDR1 reads MNHEY; CDR2 reads SVGAGI. V shed 8 bases and J shed 4 bases, with 11 bases lying between them. This CDR3 has 12 amino acids. The chain's CDR3 is CASLRRGTEAFF. The CDR3 DNA sequence: TGTGCCAGCCTCCGTAGGGGCACTGAAGCTTTCTTT.

This clonotype has more than one count but fewer than ten. For the CDR3, the DNA is TGTGCCAGCATTTCGGGGGGAGGCCTCTATGGCTACACCTTC. It is translated as CASISGGGLYGYTF. V gene TRBV28 combines with J gene TRBJ1-2; maybe TRBD1 (5 bases). Trimming shortened V by 7 bases and J by 4 bases, and 16 bases separated the two germline ends. This CDR3 contains 14 residues. Germline loops: CDR1 MDHEN, CDR2 SYDVKM.

The genes are TRBV7-8 and TRBJ2-5; D may be TRBD1 or TRBD2 (5 bases each). The germline gives CDR1 SGHVS, CDR2 FQNEAQ. This CDR3 region has 15 residues. Trimming pared 5 bases from V and 2 bases from J, leaving 15 bases between. In DNA, the CDR3 is TGTGCCAGCAGCCACGGCCGAGGGGATCAAGAGACCCAGTACTTC. Encoded protein: CASSHGRGDQETQYF. The full variable domain, its missing parts supplied by reference TRBV7-8 and TRBJ2-5, is GAGVSQSPRYKVAKRGQDVALRCDPISGHVSLFWYQQALGQGPEFLTYFQNEAQLDKSGLPSDRFFAERPEGSVSTLKIQRTQQEDSAVYLCASSHGRGDQETQYFGPGTRLLVL.